One sample yielded the 11 T cell receptor beta chains listed below, sequenced in a study of cytomegalovirus exposure and HLA in healthy donors. It was with 60 Vbeta and 13 Jbeta primers that the PCR ran. The protocol was immunoSEQ multiplex PCR, while the TCRdb copy is restricted to in-frame clones and leaves out a portion. The sample consists of about 120,000 clones, 74% of them appearing once. Sequencing was done on a sample of PBMCs. All receptors come from a man aged 35-49 years in good health and CMV-seropositive.

V usage is TRBV27 and J usage is TRBJ1-5, with D possibly being TRBD1 (6 bases). Trimming left V 5 bases short and J 4 bases short, with 12 bases between. Germline assignment: CDR1 MNHEY and CDR2 SMNVEV (reference sequence). The CDR3 length is 14 residues. The CDR3 protein is CASSPSDRNQPQHF. DNA of the CDR3: TGTGCCAGCAGTCCTTCAGACAGGAATCAGCCCCAGCATTTT.

Written as DNA, the CDR3 is TGTGCCAGCAGGGACAGGGGGTCAGGGGCCCAGTACTTC. Encoded protein: CASRDRGSGAQYF. This chain links TRBV2 with TRBJ2-5, with TRBD1 matching 10 bases. V lost 6 bases, J lost 9 bases, and 7 bases stayed unmatched. In germline, CDR1 is SNHLY, CDR2 FYNNEI. CDR3 length: 13 amino acids.

This rearrangement joins TRBV7-2 to TRBJ2-5; a possible D gene is TRBD2 (6 bases). The germline CDR1 and CDR2 sequences are SGHTA and FQGNSA. V dropped 5 bases and J dropped 2 bases, with 15 bases sitting between them. The CDR3 consists of 15 residues. CDR3 sequence: CASSPFGSRQETQYF. CDR3 nucleotide sequence: TGTGCCAGCAGCCCGTTCGGGAGTCGGCAAGAGACCCAGTACTTC.

This clone has a handful of counts. The CDR3 here is CASSWTNYEQYF. For the CDR3, the DNA is TGCGCCAGCAGTTGGACTAACTACGAGCAGTACTTC. The chain employs TRBV10-1 and TRBJ2-7, with D possibly being TRBD2 (6 bases). The germline CDR1 and CDR2 sequences are WNHNN and SYGVQD (reference sequence). The CDR3 covers 12 residues. The V end was cut by 5 bases, the J end by 3 bases, with 8 bases between.

CDR3 amino acids: CASSEVPIVFPGELFF. The CDR3 DNA follows: TGTGCCAGCAGTGAAGTGCCAATAGTTTTTCCGGGGGAGCTGTTTTTT. The V and J genes are TRBV6-1 and TRBJ2-2; D is uncertain. Germline lookup yields CDR1 MNHNS and CDR2 SASEGT. The CDR3 is 16 residues long. Trimming removed 1 base at V and 8 bases at J, with 17 bases between.

The chain has TRBV29-1 and TRBJ2-5, with 12 positions matching TRBD2. Per the germline V gene, CDR1 is SQVTM and CDR2 is ANQGSEA. The CDR3 consists of 13 residues. Trimming took 7 bases from V and 3 from J; bases not matched to a gene: 3. CDR3 nucleotides: TGCAGCGAACGGACTAGCGGGGAAGAGACCCAGTACTTC. It translates to CSERTSGEETQYF.

The J gene is TRBJ2-5, the V gene TRBV11-2; 7 nucleotides align to TRBD2. Matching the DNA end better, TRBJ2-7 makes the J call doubtful. Germline V lookup: CDR1 SGHAT, CDR2 FQNNGV. The CDR3 has 19 residues. The CDR3 nucleotides are TGTGCCAGCAGCGCCCCCCAAGGGTTCGTAGCGGGCCAATTCTACGAGCAGTACTTC. It is translated as CASSAPQGFVAGQFYEQYF.

V is TRBV4-2 and J is TRBJ1-1; TRBD1 is a possible D gene (6 bases). This CDR3 spans 14 amino acids. Germline V gives CDR1 LGHNA, CDR2 YNFKEQ. The germline V and J ends were trimmed by 1 base and 1 base, with 7 bases remaining between them. The CDR3 is CASSQGDKNTEAFF. The CDR3 nucleotides read TGTGCCAGCAGCCAAGGGGACAAGAACACTGAAGCTTTCTTT.

V is TRBV7-9 and J is TRBJ2-2; tentative D call: TRBD2 (6 bases). This CDR3 region has 15 residues. Germline loops: CDR1 SEHNR, CDR2 FQNEAQ (reference sequence). V lost 3 bases to trimming and J lost 5 bases, with 13 bases between them. This CDR3 is CASSLEGLRTGELFF. CDR3 DNA: TGTGCCAGCAGCTTGGAGGGTCTGAGGACCGGGGAGCTGTTTTTT.

This chain uses TRBV6-1 with TRBJ2-1, with TRBD1 matching over 10 bases. Germline CDR1 is MNHNS and CDR2 is SASEGT. CDR3 length equals 14 residues. The J segment lost 10 bases and the V segment lost 6 bases, leaving 9 bases of the junction unmatched. CDR3 protein: CASRGTGARGEQFF. The CDR3 DNA is TGTGCCAGCAGAGGGACAGGGGCCCGGGGCGAGCAGTTCTTC.

The chain carries TRBV4-2 and TRBJ2-7, with D maybe TRBD2 (7 bases). V lost 1 base, J lost 6 bases, and 13 bases lay in between. The CDR3 consists of 14 residues. Germline CDR1 and CDR2: LGHNA and YNFKEQ. This chain's CDR3 is CASSQGGGPLEQYF. The CDR3 coding sequence is TGTGCCAGCAGCCAAGGCGGGGGCCCCCTCGAGCAGTACTTC.